Reported below is one T cell receptor (beta chain). Using its own MiXCR run on the RT-PCR reads, TCRdb lists one record per CDR3 protein. The sample shows about 700,000 distinct CDR3 sequences, approximately 14% of them seen only once. Trimming pared 4 bases from V and 7 bases from J, leaving 18 bases between. The CDR3 is made up of 16 amino acids. Germline V gene lookup returns CDR1 SGHRS and CDR2 YFSETQ. The receptor was isolated from a female donor in good health, serving as a healthy control. The sequenced material came from memory CD4+ T cells from blood. The chain couples TRBV5-1 to TRBJ1-6, with D perhaps TRBD1 (5 bases). The CDR3 bases are TGCGCCAGCAGCCCCCGACCCGGGACGCCCAATTCACCCCTCCACTTT. It yields the protein CASSPRPGTPNSPLHF.